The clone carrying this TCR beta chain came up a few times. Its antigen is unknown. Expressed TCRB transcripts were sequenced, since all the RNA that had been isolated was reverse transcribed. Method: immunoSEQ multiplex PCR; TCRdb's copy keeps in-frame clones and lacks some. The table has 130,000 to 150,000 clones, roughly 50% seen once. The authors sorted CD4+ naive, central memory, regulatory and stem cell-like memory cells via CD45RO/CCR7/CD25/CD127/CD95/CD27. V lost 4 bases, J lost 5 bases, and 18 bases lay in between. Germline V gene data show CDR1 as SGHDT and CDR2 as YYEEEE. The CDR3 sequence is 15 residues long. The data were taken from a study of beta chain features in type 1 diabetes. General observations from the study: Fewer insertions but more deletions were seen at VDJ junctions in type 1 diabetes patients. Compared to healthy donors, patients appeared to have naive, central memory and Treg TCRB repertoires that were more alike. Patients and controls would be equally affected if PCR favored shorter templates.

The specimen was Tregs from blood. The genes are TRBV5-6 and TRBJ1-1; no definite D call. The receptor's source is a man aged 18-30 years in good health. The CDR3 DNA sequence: TGTGCCAGCAGCCCCCGGGCGGGTGGACGGACTGAAGCTTTCTTT. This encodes CASSPRAGGRTEAFF.